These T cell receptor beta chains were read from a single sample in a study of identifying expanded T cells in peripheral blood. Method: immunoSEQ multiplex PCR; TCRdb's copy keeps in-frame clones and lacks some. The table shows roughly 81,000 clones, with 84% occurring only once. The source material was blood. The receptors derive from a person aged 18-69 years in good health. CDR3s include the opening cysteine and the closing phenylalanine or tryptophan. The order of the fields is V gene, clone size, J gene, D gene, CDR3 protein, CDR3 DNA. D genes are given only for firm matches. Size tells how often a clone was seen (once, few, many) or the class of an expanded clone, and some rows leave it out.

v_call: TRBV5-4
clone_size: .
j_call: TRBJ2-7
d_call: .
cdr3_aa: CASSLGLSDDYEQYF
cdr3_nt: TGTGCCAGCAGCCTTGGACTAAGCGACGATTACGAGCAGTACTTC

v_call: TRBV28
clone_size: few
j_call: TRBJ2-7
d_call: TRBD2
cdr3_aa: CASSPLAGGPPEQYF
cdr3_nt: TGTGCCAGCAGTCCACTAGCGGGAGGGCCTCCCGAGCAGTACTTC

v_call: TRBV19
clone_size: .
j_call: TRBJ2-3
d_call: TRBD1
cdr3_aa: CASSTGQEITDTQYF
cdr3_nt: TGTGCCAGTAGTACCGGACAGGAGATCACAGATACGCAGTATTTT

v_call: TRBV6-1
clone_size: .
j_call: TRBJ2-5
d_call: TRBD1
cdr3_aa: CASSSGQGLETQYF
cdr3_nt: TGTGCCAGCAGTTCCGGACAGGGTCTAGAGACCCAGTACTTC

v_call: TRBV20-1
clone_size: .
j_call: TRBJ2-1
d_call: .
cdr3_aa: CSRDTYNEQFF
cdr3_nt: TGCAGCCGGGACACTTACAATGAGCAGTTCTTC

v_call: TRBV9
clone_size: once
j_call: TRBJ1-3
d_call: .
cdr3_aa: CASSETDLSSGNTIYF
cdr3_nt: TGTGCCAGCAGCGAGACCGACTTATCTTCTGGAAACACCATATATTTT

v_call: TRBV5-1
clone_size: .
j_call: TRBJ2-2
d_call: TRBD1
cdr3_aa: CASRLIGTVTGELFF
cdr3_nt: TGCGCCAGCAGGTTGATAGGGACAGTCACCGGGGAGCTGTTTTTT

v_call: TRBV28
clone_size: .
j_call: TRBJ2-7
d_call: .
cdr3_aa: CASTPRQSSYEQYF
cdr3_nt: TGTGCCAGCACTCCGAGACAGAGCTCCTACGAGCAGTACTTC

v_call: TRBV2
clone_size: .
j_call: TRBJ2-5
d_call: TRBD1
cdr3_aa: CASSSDRGYQETQYF
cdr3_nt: TGTGCCAGCAGTTCAGACAGGGGGTACCAAGAGACCCAGTACTTC

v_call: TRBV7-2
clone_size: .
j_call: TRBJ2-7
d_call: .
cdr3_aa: CASSRGGHAYEQYF
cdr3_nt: TGTGCCAGCAGCCGTGGAGGACACGCATACGAGCAGTACTTC

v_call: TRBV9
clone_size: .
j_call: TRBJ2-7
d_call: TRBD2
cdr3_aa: CASSGERELEIEQYF
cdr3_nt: TGTGCCAGCAGCGGAGAGCGGGAGTTGGAGATCGAGCAGTACTTC

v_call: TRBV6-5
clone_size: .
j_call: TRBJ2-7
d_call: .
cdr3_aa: CASSYARGEQYF
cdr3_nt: TGTGCCAGCAGTTACGCACGGGGTGAGCAGTACTTC

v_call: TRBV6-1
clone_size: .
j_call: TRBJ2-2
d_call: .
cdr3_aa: CASSDPSTGELFF
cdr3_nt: TGTGCCAGCAGTGACCCCAGCACCGGGGAGCTGTTTTTT

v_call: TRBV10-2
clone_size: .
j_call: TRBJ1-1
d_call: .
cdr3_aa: CASSLDESGSTEAFF
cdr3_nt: TGCGCCAGCAGTTTGGATGAGTCAGGGAGTACTGAAGCTTTCTTT

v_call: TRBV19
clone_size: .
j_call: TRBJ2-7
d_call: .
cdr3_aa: CASSIKGVGEQYF
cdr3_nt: TGTGCCAGTAGTATAAAGGGGGTAGGTGAGCAGTACTTC

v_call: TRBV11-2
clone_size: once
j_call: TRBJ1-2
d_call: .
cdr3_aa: CASSSSGLLYGYTF
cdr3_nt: TGTGCCAGCAGCTCCTCGGGACTGCTCTATGGCTACACCTTC

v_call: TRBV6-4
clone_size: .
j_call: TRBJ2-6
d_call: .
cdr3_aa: CASSDTGANVLTF
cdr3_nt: TGTGCCAGCAGTGACACTGGGGCCAACGTCCTGACTTTC

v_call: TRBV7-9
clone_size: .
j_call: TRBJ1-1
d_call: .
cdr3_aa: CASSSRGEVTEAFF
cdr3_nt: TGTGCCAGCAGCTCACGGGGGGAAGTCACTGAAGCTTTCTTT

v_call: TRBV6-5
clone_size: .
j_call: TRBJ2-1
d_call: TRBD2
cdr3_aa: CASSSPSSGSGNEQFF
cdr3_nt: TGTGCCAGCAGTTCCCCGTCGAGCGGGAGTGGTAATGAGCAGTTCTTC

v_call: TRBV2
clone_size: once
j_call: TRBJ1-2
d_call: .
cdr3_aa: CASSERVGVVGGYTF
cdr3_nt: TGTGCCAGCAGTGAAAGAGTGGGGGTTGTTGGTGGCTACACCTTC

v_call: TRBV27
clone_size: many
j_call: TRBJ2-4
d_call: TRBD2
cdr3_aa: CASSLGLAGVSIQYF
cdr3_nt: TGTGCCAGCAGTTTAGGACTAGCGGGGGTCTCCATTCAGTACTTC

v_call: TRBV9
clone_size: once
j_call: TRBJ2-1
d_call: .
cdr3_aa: CASSPWDYNEQFF
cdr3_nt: TGTGCCAGCAGCCCATGGGACTACAATGAGCAGTTCTTC

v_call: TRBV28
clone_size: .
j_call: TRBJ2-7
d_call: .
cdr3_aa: CASSLGRSYEQYF
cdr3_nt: TGTGCCAGCAGTTTGGGGCGGTCCTACGAGCAGTACTTC

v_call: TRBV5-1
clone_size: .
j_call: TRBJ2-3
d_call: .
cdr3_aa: CASSLAAGITDTQYF
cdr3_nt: TGCGCCAGCAGCTTGGCGGCAGGGATCACAGATACGCAGTATTTT

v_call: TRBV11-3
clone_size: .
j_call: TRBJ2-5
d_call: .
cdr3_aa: CASSSGETQYF
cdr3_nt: TGTGCCAGCAGCTCTGGGGAGACCCAGTACTTC

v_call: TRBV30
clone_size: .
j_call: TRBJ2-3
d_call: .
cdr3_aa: CAWSRTLGADTQYF
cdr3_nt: TGTGCCTGGAGTAGGACCCTAGGGGCAGATACGCAGTATTTT

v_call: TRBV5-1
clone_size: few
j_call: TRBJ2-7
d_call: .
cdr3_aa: CASSLAGVPYEQYF
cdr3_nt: TGCGCCAGCAGCTTGGCGGGGGTTCCCTACGAGCAGTACTTC

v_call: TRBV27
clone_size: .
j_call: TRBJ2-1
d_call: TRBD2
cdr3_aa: CASSLTTSGDYNEQFF
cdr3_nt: TGTGCCAGCAGTCTTACGACTAGCGGAGACTACAATGAGCAGTTCTTC

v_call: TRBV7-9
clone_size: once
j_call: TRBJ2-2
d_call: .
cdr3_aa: CASSPPVAGASTGELFF
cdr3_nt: TGTGCCAGCAGCCCCCCCGTGGCAGGGGCGAGCACCGGGGAGCTGTTTTTT

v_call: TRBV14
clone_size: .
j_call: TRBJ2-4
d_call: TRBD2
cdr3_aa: CASRPSGSRANIQYF
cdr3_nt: TGTGCCAGCAGGCCCAGCGGGAGTAGGGCAAACATTCAGTACTTC

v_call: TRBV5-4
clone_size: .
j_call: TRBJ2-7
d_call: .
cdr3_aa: CASSLNFGESSSYEQYF
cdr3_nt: TGTGCCAGCAGCTTGAATTTCGGGGAGTCGAGCTCCTACGAGCAGTACTTC

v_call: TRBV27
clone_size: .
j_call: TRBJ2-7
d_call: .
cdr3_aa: CASSVLGAAYEQYF
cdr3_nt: TGTGCCAGCAGTGTTCTAGGGGCTGCCTACGAGCAGTACTTC

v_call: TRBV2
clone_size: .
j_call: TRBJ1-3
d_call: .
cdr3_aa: CASSGGVRASGNTIYF
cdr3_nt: TGTGCCAGCAGTGGGGGTGTCAGAGCCTCTGGAAACACCATATATTTT

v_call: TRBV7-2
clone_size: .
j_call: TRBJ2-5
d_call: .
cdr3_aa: CASSRSGDQETQYF
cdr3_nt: TGTGCCAGCAGCAGGTCTGGGGATCAGGAGACCCAGTACTTC

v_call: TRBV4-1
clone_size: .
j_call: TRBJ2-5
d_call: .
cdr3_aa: CASSQVLGAGETQYF
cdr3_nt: TGCGCCAGCAGCCAAGTCTTGGGGGCAGGGGAGACCCAGTACTTC

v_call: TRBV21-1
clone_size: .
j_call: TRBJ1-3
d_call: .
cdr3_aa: CASSKWCTGPGNTIYF
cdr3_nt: TGTGCCAGCAGCAAATGGTGTACAGGGCCGGGAAACACCATATATTTT

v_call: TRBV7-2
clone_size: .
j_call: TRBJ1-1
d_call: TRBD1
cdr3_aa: CASSPFGTGAPGAFF
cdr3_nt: TGTGCCAGCAGCCCGTTTGGGACAGGGGCGCCTGGAGCTTTCTTT

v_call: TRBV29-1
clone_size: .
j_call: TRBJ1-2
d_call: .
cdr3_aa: CSVYYTGNVRGYTF
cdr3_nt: TGCAGCGTTTACTACACTGGGAATGTACGGGGCTACACCTTC

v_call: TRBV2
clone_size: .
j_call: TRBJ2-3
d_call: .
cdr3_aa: CASSEIRWSTDTQYF
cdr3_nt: TGTGCCAGCAGTGAAATCCGATGGAGCACAGATACGCAGTATTTT

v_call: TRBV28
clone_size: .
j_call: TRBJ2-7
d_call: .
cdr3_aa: CASSRGYEQYF
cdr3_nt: TGTGCCAGCAGTAGAGGGTACGAGCAGTACTTC

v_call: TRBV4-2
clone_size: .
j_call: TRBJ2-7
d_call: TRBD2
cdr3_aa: CASSRGGGGRYEQYF
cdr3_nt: TGTGCCAGCAGTCGAGGCGGGGGCGGGAGGTACGAGCAGTACTTC

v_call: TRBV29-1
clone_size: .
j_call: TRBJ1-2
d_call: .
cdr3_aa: CSVGGQAYGYTF
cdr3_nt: TGCAGCGTTGGCGGCCAGGCCTATGGCTACACCTTC

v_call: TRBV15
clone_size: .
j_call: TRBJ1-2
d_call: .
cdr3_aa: CATSRDLGQGDGYTF
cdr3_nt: TGTGCCACCAGCAGAGATCTCGGCCAGGGTGATGGCTACACCTTC

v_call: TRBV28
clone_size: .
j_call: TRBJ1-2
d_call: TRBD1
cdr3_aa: CASTLSGTGYGYTF
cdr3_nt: TGTGCCAGCACCCTGTCCGGGACAGGCTATGGCTACACCTTC

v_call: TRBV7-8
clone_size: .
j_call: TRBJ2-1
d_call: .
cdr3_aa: CASSLTKASSYNEQFF
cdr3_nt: TGTGCCAGCAGCTTAACGAAAGCGTCGTCCTACAATGAGCAGTTCTTC

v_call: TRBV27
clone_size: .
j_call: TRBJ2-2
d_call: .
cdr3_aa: CASSHQKTGPTGELFF
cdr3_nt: TGTGCCAGCAGCCATCAAAAGACAGGACCCACCGGGGAGCTGTTTTTT

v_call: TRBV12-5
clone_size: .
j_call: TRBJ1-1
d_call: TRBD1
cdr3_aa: CASGLVLGTEDMNTEAFF
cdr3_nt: TGTGCTAGTGGTTTGGTACTTGGGACAGAAGACATGAACACTGAAGCTTTCTTT

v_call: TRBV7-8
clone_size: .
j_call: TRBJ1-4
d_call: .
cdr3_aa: CASSLAPPMGNEKLFF
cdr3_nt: TGTGCCAGCAGCTTAGCCCCCCCTATGGGAAATGAAAAACTGTTTTTT

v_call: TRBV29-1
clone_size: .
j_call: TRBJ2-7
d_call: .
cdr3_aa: CSVVEGYEQYF
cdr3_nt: TGCAGCGTGGTAGAGGGGTACGAGCAGTACTTC

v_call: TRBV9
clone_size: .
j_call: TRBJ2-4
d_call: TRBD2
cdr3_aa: CASSIRGRLKNIQYF
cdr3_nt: TGTGCCAGCAGCATACGCGGGAGATTAAAAAACATTCAGTACTTC

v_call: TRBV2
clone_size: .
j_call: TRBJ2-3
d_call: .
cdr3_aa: CASSRLSTDTQYF
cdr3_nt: TGTGCCAGCAGTAGACTAAGCACAGATACGCAGTATTTT

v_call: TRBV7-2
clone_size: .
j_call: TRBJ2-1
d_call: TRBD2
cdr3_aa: CASSLEEREWDEQFF
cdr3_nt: TGTGCCAGCAGCTTAGAGGAGCGGGAGTGGGATGAGCAGTTCTTC

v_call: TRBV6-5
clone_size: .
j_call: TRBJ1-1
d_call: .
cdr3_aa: CASGRSRDTEAFF
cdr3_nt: TGTGCCAGCGGGAGGAGTAGGGACACTGAAGCTTTCTTT

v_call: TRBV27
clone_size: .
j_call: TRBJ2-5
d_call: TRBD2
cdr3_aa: CASSLRGIAGGRETQYF
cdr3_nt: TGTGCCAGCAGTTTAAGGGGAATAGCGGGGGGTCGCGAGACCCAGTACTTC

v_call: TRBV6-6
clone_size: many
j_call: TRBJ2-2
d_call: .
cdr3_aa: CASSSVRGAGELFF
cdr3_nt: TGTGCCAGCAGTTCCGTCAGGGGTGCCGGGGAGCTGTTTTTT

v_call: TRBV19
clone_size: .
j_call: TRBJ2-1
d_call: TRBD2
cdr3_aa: CASSGRTSGRSFNEQFF
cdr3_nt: TGTGCCAGTAGTGGTCGGACTAGCGGGAGATCGTTTAATGAGCAGTTCTTC

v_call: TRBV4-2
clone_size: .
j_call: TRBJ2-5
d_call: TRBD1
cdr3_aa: CASSQEVTGGWETQYF
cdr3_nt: TGTGCCAGCAGCCAAGAGGTCACAGGGGGTTGGGAGACCCAGTACTTC

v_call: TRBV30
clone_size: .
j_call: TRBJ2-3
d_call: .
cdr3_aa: CAWTREPTSADTQYF
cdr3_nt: TGTGCCTGGACTCGGGAGCCCACCTCGGCGGATACGCAGTATTTT

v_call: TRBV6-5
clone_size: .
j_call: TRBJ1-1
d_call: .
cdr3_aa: CASRRNTEAFF
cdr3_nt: TGTGCCAGTAGAAGGAACACTGAAGCTTTCTTT